This T cell receptor (beta chain) is drawn from a study of blood T cell repertoires in COVID-19. Study at large: Acute and convalescent COVID-19 specimens originated in the United States, Italy and Spain. PBMCs, B-cell-depleted T cells, or T cells were the source of the cDNA or gDNA that made up the material.

Under the authors' procedure: How many nucleated cells were present was estimated from reference gene primer amplification. Data came from immunoSEQ multiplex PCR; TCRdb stores just in-frame clones and leaves some out. The V and J calls and the clone size are those of that table, but D and trimming were determined from the DNA. Here the sample spans around 300,000 clones, about four fifths being singletons. Trimming at V came to 4 bases and at J to 1 base, leaving 3 bases not matched to a gene. The germline CDR1 and CDR2 sequences are SGHRS and YFSETQ. This CDR3 comprises 14 residues. V and J are TRBV5-1 and TRBJ1-1, with TRBD1 matching over 8 bases. The sample consisted of peripheral blood. The receptor comes from a woman aged 45 to 65 who had recovered from COVID-19. This CDR3 is CASSVQGGNTEAFF. For the CDR3, the DNA is TGCGCCAGCAGCGTACAGGGGGGGAACACTGAAGCTTTCTTT.